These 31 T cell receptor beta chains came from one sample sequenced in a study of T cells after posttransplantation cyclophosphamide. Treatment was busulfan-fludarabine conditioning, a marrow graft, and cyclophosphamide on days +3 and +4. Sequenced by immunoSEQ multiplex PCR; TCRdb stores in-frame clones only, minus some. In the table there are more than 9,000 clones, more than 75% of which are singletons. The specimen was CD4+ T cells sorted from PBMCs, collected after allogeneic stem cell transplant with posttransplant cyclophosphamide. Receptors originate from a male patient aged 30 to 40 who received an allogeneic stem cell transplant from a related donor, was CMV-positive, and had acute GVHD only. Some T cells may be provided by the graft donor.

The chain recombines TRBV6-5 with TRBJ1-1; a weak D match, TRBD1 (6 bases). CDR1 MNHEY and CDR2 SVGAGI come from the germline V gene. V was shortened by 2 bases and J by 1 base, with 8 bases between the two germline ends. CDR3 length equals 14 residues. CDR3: CASSYRGQNTEAFF. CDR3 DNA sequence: TGTGCCAGCAGTTACAGGGGACAGAACACTGAAGCTTTCTTT.

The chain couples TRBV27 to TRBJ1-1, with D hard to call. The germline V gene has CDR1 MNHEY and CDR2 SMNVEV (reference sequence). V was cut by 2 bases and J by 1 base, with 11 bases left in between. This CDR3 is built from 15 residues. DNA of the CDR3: TGTGCCAGCAGTTTAGCCCGACACAGGAACACTGAAGCTTTCTTT. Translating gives CASSLARHRNTEAFF.

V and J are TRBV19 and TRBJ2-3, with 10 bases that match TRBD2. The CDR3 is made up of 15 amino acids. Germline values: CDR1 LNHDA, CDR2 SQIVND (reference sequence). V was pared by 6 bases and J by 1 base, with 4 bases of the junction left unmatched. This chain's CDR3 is CASRAGTSGTDTQYF. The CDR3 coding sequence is TGTGCCAGTAGGGCCGGGACTAGCGGCACAGATACGCAGTATTTT.

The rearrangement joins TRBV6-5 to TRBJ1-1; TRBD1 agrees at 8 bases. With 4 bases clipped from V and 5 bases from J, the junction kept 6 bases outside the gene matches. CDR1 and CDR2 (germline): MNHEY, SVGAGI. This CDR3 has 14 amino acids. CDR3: CASSLQGGMTEAFF. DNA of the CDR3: TGTGCCAGCAGTTTACAGGGGGGTATGACTGAAGCTTTCTTT.

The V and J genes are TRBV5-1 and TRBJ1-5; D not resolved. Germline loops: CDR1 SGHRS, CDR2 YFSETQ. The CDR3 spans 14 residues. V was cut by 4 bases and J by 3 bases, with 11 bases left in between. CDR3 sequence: CASSTDGANQPQHF. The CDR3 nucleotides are TGCGCCAGCAGCACCGACGGAGCCAATCAGCCCCAGCATTTT.

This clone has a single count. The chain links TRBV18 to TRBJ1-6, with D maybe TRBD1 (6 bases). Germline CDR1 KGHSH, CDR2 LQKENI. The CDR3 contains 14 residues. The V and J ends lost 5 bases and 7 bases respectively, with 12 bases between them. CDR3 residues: CASSVQGWNSPLHF. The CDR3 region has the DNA TGTGCCAGCTCAGTACAGGGCTGGAATTCACCCCTCCACTTT.

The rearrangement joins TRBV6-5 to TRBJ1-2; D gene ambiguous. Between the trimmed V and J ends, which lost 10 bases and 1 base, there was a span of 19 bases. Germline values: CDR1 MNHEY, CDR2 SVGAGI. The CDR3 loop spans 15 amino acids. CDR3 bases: TGTGCCACCGGTCGCTCAGGAACTTTTAACTATGGCTACACCTTC. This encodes CATGRSGTFNYGYTF.

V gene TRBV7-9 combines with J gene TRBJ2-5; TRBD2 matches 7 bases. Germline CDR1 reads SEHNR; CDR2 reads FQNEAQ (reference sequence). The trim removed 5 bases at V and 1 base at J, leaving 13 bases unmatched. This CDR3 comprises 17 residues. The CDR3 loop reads CASSRGDSSGPQETQYF. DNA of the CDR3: TGTGCCAGCAGCCGGGGGGACTCTAGCGGACCCCAAGAGACCCAGTACTTC.

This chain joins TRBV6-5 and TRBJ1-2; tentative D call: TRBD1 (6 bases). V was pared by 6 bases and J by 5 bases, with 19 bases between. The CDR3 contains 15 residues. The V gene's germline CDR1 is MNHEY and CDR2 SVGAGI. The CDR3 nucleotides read TGTGCCAGCAGGGACGGCGGGGGCGGTGGGTATGGCTACACCTTC. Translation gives CASRDGGGGGYGYTF.

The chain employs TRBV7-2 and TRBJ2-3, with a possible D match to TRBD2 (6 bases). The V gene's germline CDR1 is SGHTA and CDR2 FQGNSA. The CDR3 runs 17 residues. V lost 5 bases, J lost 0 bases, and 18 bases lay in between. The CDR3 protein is CASSTPYSGPSTDTQYF. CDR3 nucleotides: TGTGCCAGCAGCACCCCATATAGCGGACCTAGCACAGATACGCAGTATTTT.

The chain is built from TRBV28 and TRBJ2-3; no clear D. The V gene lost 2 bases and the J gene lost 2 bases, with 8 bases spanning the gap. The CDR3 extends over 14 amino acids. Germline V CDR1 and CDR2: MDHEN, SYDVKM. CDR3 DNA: TGTGCCAGCAGTTTAGGCCCAGACACAGATACGCAGTATTTT. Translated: CASSLGPDTDTQYF. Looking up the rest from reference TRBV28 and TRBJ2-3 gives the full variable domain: DVKVTQSSRYLVKRTGEKVFLECVQDMDHENMFWYRQDPGLGLRLIYFSYDVKMKEKGDIPEGYSVSREKKERFSLILESASTNQTSMYLCASSLGPDTDTQYFGPGTRLTVL.

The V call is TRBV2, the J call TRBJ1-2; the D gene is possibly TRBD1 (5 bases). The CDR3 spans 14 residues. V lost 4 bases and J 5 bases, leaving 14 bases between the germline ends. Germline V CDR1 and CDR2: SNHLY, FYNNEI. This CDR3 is CASSGAGLTYGYTF. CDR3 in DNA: TGTGCCAGCAGTGGGGCGGGACTAACATATGGCTACACCTTC.

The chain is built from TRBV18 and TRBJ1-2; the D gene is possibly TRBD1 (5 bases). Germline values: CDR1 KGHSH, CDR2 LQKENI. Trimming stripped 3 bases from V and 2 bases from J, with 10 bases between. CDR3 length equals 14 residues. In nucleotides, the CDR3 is TGTGCCAGCTCACCGGTGACAGTCAACTATGGCTACACCTTC. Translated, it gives CASSPVTVNYGYTF.

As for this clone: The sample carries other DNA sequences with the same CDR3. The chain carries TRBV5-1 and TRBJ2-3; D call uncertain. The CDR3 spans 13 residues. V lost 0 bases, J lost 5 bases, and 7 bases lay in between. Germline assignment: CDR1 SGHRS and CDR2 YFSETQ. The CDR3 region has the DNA TGCGCCAGCAGCTTGGTCGAGGTAGATACGCAGTATTTT. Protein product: CASSLVEVDTQYF.

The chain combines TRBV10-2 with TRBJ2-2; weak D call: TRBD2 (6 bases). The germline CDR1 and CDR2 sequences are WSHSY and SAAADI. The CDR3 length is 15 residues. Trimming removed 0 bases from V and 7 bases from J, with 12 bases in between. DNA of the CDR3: TGCGCCAGCAGTGAGTCAGCCGGGAGCGGCGGGGAGCTGTTTTTT. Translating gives CASSESAGSGGELFF.

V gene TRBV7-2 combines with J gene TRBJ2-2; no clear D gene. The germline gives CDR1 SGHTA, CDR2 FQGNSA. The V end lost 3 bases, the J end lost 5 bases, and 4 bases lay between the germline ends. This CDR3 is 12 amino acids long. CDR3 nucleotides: TGTGCCAGCAGCTTTCGGACCGGGGAGCTGTTTTTT. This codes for CASSFRTGELFF.

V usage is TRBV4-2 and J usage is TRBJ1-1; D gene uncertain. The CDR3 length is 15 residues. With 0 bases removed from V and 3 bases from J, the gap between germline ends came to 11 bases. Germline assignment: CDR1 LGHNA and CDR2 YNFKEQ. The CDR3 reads CASSQEPSIYTEAFF. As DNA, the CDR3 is TGTGCCAGCAGCCAAGAACCCTCTATATACACTGAAGCTTTCTTT.

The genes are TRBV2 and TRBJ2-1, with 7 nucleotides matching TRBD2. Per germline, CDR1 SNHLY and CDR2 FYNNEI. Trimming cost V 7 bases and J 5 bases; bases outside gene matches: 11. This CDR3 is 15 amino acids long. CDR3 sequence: CASNFVPTSNNEQFF. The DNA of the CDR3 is TGTGCCAGCAATTTCGTCCCGACTAGCAACAATGAGCAGTTCTTC. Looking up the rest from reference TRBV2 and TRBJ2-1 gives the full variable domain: EPEVTQTPSHQVTQMGQEVILRCVPISNHLYFYWYRQILGQKVEFLVSFYNNEISEKSEIFDDQFSVERPDGSNFTLKIRSTKLEDSAMYFCASNFVPTSNNEQFFGPGTRLTVL.

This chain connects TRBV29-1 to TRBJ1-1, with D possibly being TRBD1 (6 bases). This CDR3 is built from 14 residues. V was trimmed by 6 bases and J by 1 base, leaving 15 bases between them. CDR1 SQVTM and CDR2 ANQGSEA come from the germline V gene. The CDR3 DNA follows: TGCAGCGTCGCGACAGGCAGTGGGAACACTGAAGCTTTCTTT. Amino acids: CSVATGSGNTEAFF.

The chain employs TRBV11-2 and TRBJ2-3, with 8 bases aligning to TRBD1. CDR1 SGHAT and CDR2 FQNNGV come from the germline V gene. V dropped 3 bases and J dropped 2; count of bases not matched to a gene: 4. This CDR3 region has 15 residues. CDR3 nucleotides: TGTGCCAGCAGCTTCCCAGGGGGCGACACAGATACGCAGTATTTT. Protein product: CASSFPGGDTDTQYF.

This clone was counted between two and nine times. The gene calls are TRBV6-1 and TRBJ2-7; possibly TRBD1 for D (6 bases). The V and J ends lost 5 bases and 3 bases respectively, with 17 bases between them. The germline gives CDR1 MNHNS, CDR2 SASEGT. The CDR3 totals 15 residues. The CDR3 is CASSRSGEGRYEQYF. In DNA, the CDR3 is TGTGCCAGCAGTAGGTCAGGGGAAGGGCGCTACGAGCAGTACTTC.

Here the CDR3 DNA reads TGCGCCAGCAGCCCTAGCGGGGGGGCTACCTACAATGAGCAGTTCTTC. It specifies CASSPSGGATYNEQFF. The rearrangement links TRBV4-3 to TRBJ2-1; 12 bases are shared with TRBD2. This CDR3 is 16 amino acids long. Germline-derived CDR1 and CDR2 are LGHNA and YSLEER. V shed 4 bases and J 2 bases; nucleotides not matched to a gene: 3.

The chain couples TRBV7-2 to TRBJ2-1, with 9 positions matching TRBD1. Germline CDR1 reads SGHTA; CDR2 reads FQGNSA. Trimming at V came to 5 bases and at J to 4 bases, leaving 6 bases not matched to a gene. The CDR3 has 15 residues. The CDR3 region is CASSHGTGKYNEQFF. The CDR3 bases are TGTGCCAGCAGCCACGGGACAGGGAAGTACAATGAGCAGTTCTTC.

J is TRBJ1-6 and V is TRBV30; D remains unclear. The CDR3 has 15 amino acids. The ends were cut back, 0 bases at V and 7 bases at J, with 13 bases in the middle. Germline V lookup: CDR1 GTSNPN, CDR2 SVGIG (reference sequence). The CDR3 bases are TGTGCCTGGAGTGTAGCCCTCCCGGGGAATTCACCCCTCCACTTT. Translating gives CAWSVALPGNSPLHF. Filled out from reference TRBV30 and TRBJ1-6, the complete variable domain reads SQTIHQWPATLVQPVGSPLSLECTVEGTSNPNLYWYRQAAGRGLQLLFYSVGIGQISSEVPQNLSASRPQDRQFILSSKKLLLSDSGFYLCAWSVALPGNSPLHFGNGTRLTVT.

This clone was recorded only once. For the CDR3, the DNA is TGCGCCAGCAGCCAGGGTACAGGGAGGGCGTTCTATGGCTACACCTTC. Protein: CASSQGTGRAFYGYTF. The rearrangement links TRBV4-1 to TRBJ1-2; tentative D call: TRBD1 (6 bases). The germline gives CDR1 MGHRA, CDR2 YSYEKL. The V and J ends lost 3 bases and 4 bases respectively, with 18 bases between them. The CDR3 is 16 residues long.

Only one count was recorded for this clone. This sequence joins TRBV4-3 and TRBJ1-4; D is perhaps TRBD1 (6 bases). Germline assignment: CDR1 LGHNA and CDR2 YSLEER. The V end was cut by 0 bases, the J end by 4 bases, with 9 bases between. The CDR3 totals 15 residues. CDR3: CASSQENRDNEKLFF. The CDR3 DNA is TGCGCCAGCAGCCAAGAAAACAGGGATAATGAAAAACTGTTTTTT.

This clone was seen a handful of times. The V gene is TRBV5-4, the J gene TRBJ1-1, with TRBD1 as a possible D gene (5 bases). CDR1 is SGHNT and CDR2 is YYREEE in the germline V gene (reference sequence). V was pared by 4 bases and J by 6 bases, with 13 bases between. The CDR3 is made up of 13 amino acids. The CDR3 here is CASSGEGWSEAFF. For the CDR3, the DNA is TGTGCCAGCAGCGGGGAGGGGTGGTCTGAAGCTTTCTTT. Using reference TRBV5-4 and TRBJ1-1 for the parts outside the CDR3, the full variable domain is ETGVTQSPTHLIKTRGQQVTLRCSSQSGHNTVSWYQQALGQGPQFIFQYYREEENGRGNFPPRFSGLQFPNYSSELNVNALELDDSALYLCASSGEGWSEAFFGQGTRLTVV.

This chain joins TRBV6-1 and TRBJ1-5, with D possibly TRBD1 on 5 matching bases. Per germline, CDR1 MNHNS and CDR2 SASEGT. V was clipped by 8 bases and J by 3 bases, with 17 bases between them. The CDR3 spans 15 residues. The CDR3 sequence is CASSSPGGVNQPQHF. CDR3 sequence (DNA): TGTGCCAGCTCATCCCCTGGAGGGGTCAATCAGCCCCAGCATTTT.

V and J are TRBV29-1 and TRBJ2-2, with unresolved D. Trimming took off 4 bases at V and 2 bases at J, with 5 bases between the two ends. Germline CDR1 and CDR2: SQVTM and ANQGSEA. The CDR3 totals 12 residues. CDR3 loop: CSVGQNTGELFF. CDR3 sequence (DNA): TGCAGCGTTGGTCAAAACACCGGGGAGCTGTTTTTT.

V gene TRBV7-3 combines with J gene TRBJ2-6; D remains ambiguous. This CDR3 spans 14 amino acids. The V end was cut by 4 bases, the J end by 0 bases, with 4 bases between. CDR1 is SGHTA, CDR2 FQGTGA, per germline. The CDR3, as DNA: TGTGCCAGCAGCTCCCACTCTGGGGCCAACGTCCTGACTTTC. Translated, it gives CASSSHSGANVLTF.

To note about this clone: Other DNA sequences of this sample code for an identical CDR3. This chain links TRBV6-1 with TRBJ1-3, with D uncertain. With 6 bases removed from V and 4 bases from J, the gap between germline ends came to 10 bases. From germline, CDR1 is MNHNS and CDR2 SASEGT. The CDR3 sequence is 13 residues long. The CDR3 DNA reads TGTGCCAGCAGGGAGCTTGCCGGAAACACCATATATTTT. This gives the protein CASRELAGNTIYF.